Reported below is one TCR beta chain. This record belongs to a study of blood T cell repertoires in COVID-19. Across the study: Samples taken during acute and convalescent COVID-19 were collected in the United States, Italy and Spain. The cDNA or gDNA used as material had been derived from T cells, B-cell-depleted T cells, or PBMCs.

Authors' analysis steps: From reference gene primer amplification, estimates of nucleated cell counts were derived. Profiling relied on immunoSEQ multiplex PCR, and the TCRdb table lists in-frame clones only, not all of them. Clone size and the V and J calls come from that table; the DNA yielded D and trimming. The sample has about 220,000 clones, less than 90% seen once. The V and J ends lost 3 bases and 3 bases respectively, with 8 bases between them. Germline values: CDR1 ENHRY, CDR2 SYGVKD. The CDR3 has 13 amino acids. The J gene is TRBJ1-1, the V gene TRBV10-3, with unresolved D. The sequenced sample consisted of peripheral blood. The clonotype comes from a man aged 25-45 years with active or convalescent COVID-19. CDR3 protein: CAISERGHTEAFF. For the CDR3, the DNA is TGTGCCATCAGTGAAAGAGGGCACACTGAAGCTTTCTTT.